This TCR beta chain was sequenced for a study of blood T cell repertoires in COVID-19. About the study: T cells, B-cell-depleted T cells, or PBMCs provided the cDNA or gDNA that served as material.

Assay: immunoSEQ multiplex PCR; the TCRdb copy retains only in-frame clones and omits some. The table records tens of thousands of clones, over 70% of them present only once. The length of the CDR3 is 16 residues. Trimming took 0 bases from V and 2 from J; bases not matched to a gene: 4. The germline gives CDR1 MNHEY, CDR2 SVGAGI. The chain has TRBV6-5 and TRBJ1-1; 9 nucleotides match TRBD1. The sample consisted of peripheral blood. This receptor was taken from a man in his 70s with acute or convalescent COVID-19. CDR3 sequence (DNA): TGTGCCAGCAGTTACTCTGGGACAGGGTTTAACACTGAAGCTTTCTTT. Protein product: CASSYSGTGFNTEAFF.